This entry is about one T cell receptor (beta chain). The antigen it recognizes is unknown. Base qualities are missing; no much larger clone stands one base away. Receptor amplification or capture employed the immunoSEQ multiplex PCR assay. TCRdb carries this immuneACCESS record with in-frame sequences only. Its versions omit some clonotypes, under half of them owing to an unresolved V gene in the studies checked, with the rest unexplained. This sample comprises tens of thousands of clones, about nine tenths of them detected only once. The top ten constitute 0.5% to 0.6% of the sample. This record belongs to a study of T cell changes during pregnancy in multiple sclerosis (dated by TCRdb to between 2017 and 2020). Regarding the study in general: Changes in the T cell repertoire over the course of pregnancy were examined in this study in women with multiple sclerosis.

The CDR3 covers 17 residues, taking in both the cysteine and the phenylalanine. The DNA shown is the 51-base CDR3, in frame from base 1. CDR1 SGHRS and CDR2 YFSETQ are derived from the germline V gene. The germline V and J ends show losses of 3 bases and 7 bases respectively, and no gene match explains 14 bases of the junction. The TCR was taken from a female donor with multiple sclerosis, enrolled in a pregnancy study. This chain joins TRBV5-1 to TRBJ2-2; 8 bases in the middle match TRBD2. The sequenced sample was CD4+ T cells from peripheral blood mononuclear cells, obtained after pregnancy. The DNA sequence is TGCGCCAGCAGCTCGACGCCTCCGGGACTAGAAGGCGGGGAGCTGTTTTTT. Its coded protein is CASSSTPPGLEGGELFF.